These 20 T cell receptor beta chains originate from one sample sequenced in a study of blood T cell repertoires in COVID-19. Only in-frame clones appear in the TCRdb table, and some are missing; sequencing was by immunoSEQ multiplex PCR. This sample has roughly 360,000 clones, with 80% to 90% found just once. Sequenced: PBMCs or T cells enriched from blood (not recorded which). The origin of the receptors is a man younger than 40 who had recovered from COVID-19.

CDR3 DNA sequence: TGTGCCAGCAGCTCCGGGACTAGTGGATACAATGAGCAGTTCTTC. Translated, it gives CASSSGTSGYNEQFF. The chain has TRBV9 and TRBJ2-1, with 8 bases matching TRBD2. Trimming took 4 bases from V and 4 from J; bases not matched to a gene: 7. The CDR3 runs 15 residues. Germline values: CDR1 SGDLS, CDR2 YYNGEE.

The V gene is TRBV21-1, the J gene TRBJ2-1; the D segment call TRBD1 is taken from the table without a DNA check. TRBV21-1 is marked as a pseudogene. This CDR3 comprises 14 residues. CDR3 loop: CASSAGEGDGEQFF. The CDR3 bases are TGTGCCAGCAGCGCCGGAGAGGGGGATGGTGAGCAGTTCTTC.

CDR3 nucleotides: TGTGCCAGCAGCTTTCAGGGACTTAATGAAAAACTGTTTTTT. Protein: CASSFQGLNEKLFF. The rearrangement uses TRBV5-4 and TRBJ1-4, with D perhaps matching TRBD1 (5 bases). This CDR3 is built from 14 residues. CDR1 is SGHNT and CDR2 is YYREEE in the germline V gene (reference sequence). V was pared by 2 bases and J by 4 bases, with 9 bases between.

CDR3 DNA: TGTGCCAGCAGCCAAGGCCAGGGGTCCCAGCCCCAGCATTTT. Protein: CASSQGQGSQPQHF. The J gene is TRBJ1-5, the V gene TRBV3-1 (or the pseudogene TRBV3-2), with D possibly TRBD1 on 6 matching bases. Germline assignment: CDR1 LGHDT and CDR2 YNNKEL (reference sequence). Deletions cut 1 base from V and 7 bases from J, with 11 bases between. There are 14 residues in the CDR3.

This rearrangement joins TRBV25-1 to TRBJ1-1; 8 nucleotides line up with TRBD1. The CDR3 is 15 amino acids. V shed 5 bases and J 4 bases; nucleotides not matched to a gene: 9. Germline V gene sequence: CDR1 MGHDK, CDR2 SYGVNS. The CDR3 reads CASSFSRGRGTEAFF. In DNA, the CDR3 is TGTGCCAGCAGTTTCTCCAGGGGGCGCGGCACTGAAGCTTTCTTT.

This chain connects TRBV3-1 (or the pseudogene TRBV3-2) to TRBJ1-1; no firm D call. Germline CDR1 reads LGHDT; CDR2 reads YNNKEL (reference sequence). Trimming shortened V by 1 base and J by 0 bases, and 9 bases separated the two germline ends. There are 15 residues in the CDR3. In DNA form, the CDR3 reads TGTGCCAGCAGCCAAGGAGGCTTGTTGAACACTGAAGCTTTCTTT. It codes for CASSQGGLLNTEAFF.

The chain joins TRBV29-1 to TRBJ1-1; D is undetermined. Germline-derived CDR1 and CDR2 are SQVTM and ANQGSEA. The CDR3 sequence is 12 residues long. Trimming stripped 3 bases from V and 3 bases from J, with 8 bases between. CDR3 loop: CSVDSRDTEAFF. The CDR3 bases are TGCAGCGTTGACTCACGAGACACTGAAGCTTTCTTT.

The CDR3 coding sequence is TGTGCCAGCTGTCCGACTGGGGGCCATCCGAACACTGAAGCTTTCTTT. It yields the protein CASCPTGGHPNTEAFF. The J gene is TRBJ1-1, the V gene TRBV6-6; maybe TRBD1 (6 bases). V was shortened by 8 bases and J by 1 base, with 20 bases between the two germline ends. Germline-derived CDR1 and CDR2 are MNHNY and SVGAGI (reference sequence). The CDR3 contains 16 residues.

The chain uses TRBV18 and TRBJ1-1; D perhaps matches TRBD1 (6 bases). V was trimmed by 8 bases and J by 0 bases, leaving 16 bases between them. This CDR3 is 15 amino acids long. Germline CDR1 and CDR2: KGHSH and LQKENI. For the CDR3, the DNA is TGTGCCAGCGGCATACAGGGAATAATGAACACTGAAGCTTTCTTT. Encoded protein: CASGIQGIMNTEAFF.

The J gene is TRBJ2-1, the V gene TRBV7-2; possible D gene TRBD2, 6 bases. CDR1 is SGHTA, CDR2 FQGNSA, per germline. The CDR3 is 18 residues long. V lost 4 bases and J lost 5, with 24 bases in between. CDR3 loop: CASSSHLVSGPGDNEQFF. CDR3 coding DNA: TGTGCCAGCAGCTCCCACCTGGTTAGCGGCCCTGGGGACAATGAGCAGTTCTTC.

This clone was observed a handful of times. The chain joins TRBV10-2 to TRBJ2-7; D perhaps matches TRBD1 (6 bases). V was pared by 6 bases and J by 1 base, with 10 bases between. Germline V gene lookup returns CDR1 WSHSY and CDR2 SAAADI. This CDR3 comprises 13 residues. In DNA form, the CDR3 reads TGCGCCAGCAGGGCTACAGGGTCCTACGAGCAGTACTTC. Translated, it gives CASRATGSYEQYF.

The J gene is TRBJ1-2, the V gene TRBV29-1; TRBD1 agrees at 11 bases. Germline-derived CDR1 and CDR2 are SQVTM and ANQGSEA. The CDR3 is 13 residues long. V trimming: 7 bases; J trimming: 3 bases; junction bases outside the gene matches: 4. In nucleotides, the CDR3 is TGCAGCGCCTCGGACAGGGGGCACTATGGCTACACCTTC. This sequence encodes CSASDRGHYGYTF.

The V gene is TRBV4-3, the J gene TRBJ1-2; 12 bases are shared with TRBD1. V was clipped by 3 bases and J by 4 bases; unmatched bases: 9. The CDR3 contains 17 residues. Germline-derived CDR1 and CDR2 are LGHNA and YSLEER. CDR3 in amino acids: CASSQKSGQGAGYGYTF. The CDR3, as DNA: TGCGCCAGCAGCCAGAAATCGGGACAGGGGGCCGGCTATGGCTACACCTTC.

The J gene is TRBJ2-5, the V gene TRBV9; 11 bases agree with TRBD2. The CDR3 sequence is 15 residues long. V gave up 2 bases and J gave up 2 bases; unmatched junction bases: 2. CDR1 is SGDLS, CDR2 YYNGEE, per germline. CDR3 nucleotides: TGTGCCAGCAGCGTGGGACTAGCGGAACAAGAGACCCAGTACTTC. This codes for CASSVGLAEQETQYF.

This chain joins TRBV25-1 and TRBJ1-5; TRBD1 might be the D (5 bases). Germline CDR1 reads MGHDK; CDR2 reads SYGVNS. Trimming shortened V by 6 bases and J by 7 bases, and 16 bases separated the two germline ends. The CDR3 spans 14 residues. In nucleotides, the CDR3 is TGTGCCAGCAGCCTCGGGGGGGTTCGACAGCCCCAGCATTTT. This codes for CASSLGGVRQPQHF.

The chain carries TRBV27 and TRBJ2-7, with 8 nucleotides matching TRBD2. The germline V gene encodes CDR1 MNHEY and CDR2 SMNVEV (reference sequence). V was pared by 3 bases and J by 6 bases, with 10 bases of the junction left unmatched. The CDR3 has 15 residues. CDR3 sequence (DNA): TGTGCCAGCAGTTTTTCAGCGGGGGTCCCGCTCGAGCAGTACTTC. Translated, it gives CASSFSAGVPLEQYF.

This rearrangement joins TRBV7-8 to TRBJ2-7, with D maybe TRBD1 (6 bases). The V gene lost 5 bases and the J gene lost 4 bases, with 24 bases spanning the gap. Germline CDR1 and CDR2: SGHVS and FQNEAQ. The CDR3 is 17 amino acids. For the CDR3, the DNA is TGTGCCAGCAGCCTAAGCCGAGGGGGTCTGCCGGGATACGAGCAGTACTTC. Residues: CASSLSRGGLPGYEQYF.

V usage is TRBV6-5 and J usage is TRBJ2-7, with 9 nucleotides matching TRBD2. Trimming removed 5 bases from V and 6 bases from J; junction bases left unmatched: 11. Germline V lookup: CDR1 MNHEY, CDR2 SVGAGI. The CDR3 runs to 15 residues. The CDR3 nucleotides read TGTGCCAGCAGTAGCCTAGTGGCGGGGGGGCCCGAGCAGTACTTC. It codes for CASSSLVAGGPEQYF.

The chain is built from TRBV4-3 and TRBJ2-3, with TRBD1 identical over 8 bases. The germline V gene has CDR1 LGHNA and CDR2 YSLEER. The J segment lost 1 base and the V segment lost 1 base, leaving 16 bases of the junction unmatched. The length of the CDR3 is 20 residues. Here the CDR3 DNA reads TGCGCCAGCAGCCAAGCCTACAGGACAGGGACCTACAGACGCACAGATACGCAGTATTTT. Its translation: CASSQAYRTGTYRRTDTQYF.

The J gene is TRBJ1-1, the V gene TRBV27, with 7 bases lining up with TRBD1. The trim removed 3 bases at V and 5 bases at J, leaving 9 bases unmatched. Per germline, CDR1 MNHEY and CDR2 SMNVEV (reference sequence). This CDR3 has 15 amino acids. CDR3 in amino acids: CASSFGTVGRTEAFF. DNA for the CDR3: TGTGCCAGCAGTTTTGGGACAGTGGGGCGGACTGAAGCTTTCTTT.